Included here is one TCR beta chain sequence, with context. Antigen specificity is unknown. The data were taken from a study of CD4 T cells in relation to SARS-CoV-2 and coronaviruses. On the study more broadly: TCR beta CDR3s were sequenced after 10-day antigen culture of PBMCs. Negative control cultures got HIV-1 Nef peptides or no peptide.

Some clones are missing from TCRdb's copy, which holds only in-frame ones; the method was immunoSEQ multiplex PCR. The profile shows roughly 24,000 clones, 60% to 85% of them singletons. CD4+ T cells from unexposed donors were obtained before the COVID-19 pandemic (2011-2018). After ten to eleven days of culture, CD4+ T cells were isolated. This sequence was found in a human donor in good health. Input material: CD4+ T cells from PBMCs, cultured in vitro.

CDR3 protein: CASKAINTGELFF. CDR3 nucleotide sequence: TGTGCCAGCAAGGCTATTAACACCGGGGAGCTGTTTTTT. The chain has TRBV4-2 and TRBJ2-2; D remains ambiguous. The CDR3 is 13 residues long. Between the trimmed V and J ends, which lost 7 bases and 2 bases, there was a span of 8 bases. CDR1 LGHNA and CDR2 YNFKEQ come from the germline V gene.